What follows describes a single TCR beta chain. Trimming shortened V by 2 bases and J by 5 bases, and 13 bases separated the two germline ends. Per the germline V gene, CDR1 is MGHRA and CDR2 is YSYEKL. The CDR3 is 15 amino acids. This specimen comes from a study of blood T cell repertoires in COVID-19. Study at large: Donors in the United States, Italy and Spain gave samples during acute or convalescent COVID-19.

Original analysis: Cell counts per sample came from amplifying reference gene primers. Assay used: immunoSEQ multiplex PCR; TCRdb lists only in-frame clones, some missing. V and J calls plus clone size are reproduced from that table; the DNA served to infer D and trimming. Here the sample spans some 180,000 clones, about 86% being singletons. What was sequenced was PBMCs or T cells enriched from blood (not recorded which). The V and J genes are TRBV4-1 and TRBJ1-5; tentatively, D is TRBD1 (5 bases). The origin of this receptor is a woman in her 40s in a cohort exposed to, infected with or recovered from COVID-19 (not recorded which). The CDR3 loop reads CASSQWRGEDQPQHF. In DNA, the CDR3 is TGCGCCAGCAGCCAATGGAGAGGGGAGGATCAGCCCCAGCATTTT.